The following is a T cell receptor (beta chain) sequence with its context. The germline V and J ends were trimmed by 6 bases and 4 bases, with 15 bases remaining between them. The CDR3 is 14 residues long. Germline V CDR1 and CDR2: MNHNS, SASEGT. These data belong to a study of cytomegalovirus exposure and HLA in healthy donors. The PCR used 60 Vbeta and 13 Jbeta primers. Sequencing was performed with immunoSEQ multiplex PCR; in TCRdb, only in-frame clones are kept and a portion is missing. This table has 150,000 to 200,000 clones, 60% to 85% appearing once. The sequencing input was PBMCs. This sequence joins TRBV6-1 and TRBJ1-1; D might be TRBD1 (6 bases). This clonotype was sampled from a woman aged 30 to 39 in good health and CMV-seronegative. The CDR3 DNA follows: TGTGCCAGCAGCTCACAGGGCTTAGGCACTGAAGCTTTCTTT. Translation: CASSSQGLGTEAFF.